A single sample is the source of the 5 T cell receptor beta chains below, sequenced in a study of blood T cell repertoires in COVID-19. The table came from immunoSEQ multiplex PCR; TCRdb's copy has only in-frame clones and leaves some out. The sample includes 20,000 to 25,000 clones, more than 70% of them seen just once. Source material: peripheral blood. The receptors were gathered from a human donor in a cohort sampled during active COVID-19. The donor label of this sample is uncertain.

The chain is built from TRBV7-9 and TRBJ1-1; 11 bases are a match to TRBD1. Unmatched junction bases numbered 7, after V lost 5 bases and J lost 5 bases. CDR1 is SEHNR and CDR2 is FQNEAQ in the germline V gene (reference sequence). The CDR3 totals 15 residues. CDR3 in DNA: TGTGCCAGCAGCCTGGACAGGGGGCATGGGACTGAAGCTTTCTTT. As protein: CASSLDRGHGTEAFF.

Remarks on this clone: A junction boundary mismatches the germline segment, possibly from a read error. V usage is TRBV19 and J usage is TRBJ1-5; no definite D call. CDR1 LNHDA and CDR2 SQIVND come from the germline V gene (reference sequence). This CDR3 comprises 15 residues. The CDR3 region has the DNA TGTGCCAGTATTATAAATTCGGGTAGCAATCAGCCCCAGCATTTT. It yields the protein CASIINSGSNQPQHF.

This sequence joins TRBV29-1 and TRBJ1-1; the D gene is possibly TRBD1 (5 bases). CDR1 SQVTM and CDR2 ANQGSEA come from the germline V gene. V lost 3 bases, J lost 4 bases, and 9 bases lay in between. CDR3 length: 12 amino acids. This chain's CDR3 is CSVEGGTTEAFF. CDR3 in DNA: TGCAGCGTTGAGGGGGGAACCACTGAAGCTTTCTTT.

The chain carries TRBV6-5 and TRBJ1-1, with D unclear. The CDR3 is 13 residues long. Trimming pared 2 bases from V and 5 bases from J, leaving 9 bases between. CDR1 MNHEY and CDR2 SVGAGI come from the germline V gene. CDR3 sequence (DNA): TGTGCCAGCAGTTACCCCACGGGGACTGAAGCTTTCTTT. This codes for CASSYPTGTEAFF.

This sequence joins TRBV6-5 and TRBJ1-1, with 8 bases matching TRBD1. Germline V gene sequence: CDR1 MNHEY, CDR2 SVGAGI. J gave up 4 bases and V 6 bases, and 10 bases lay outside the gene matches. The CDR3 has 15 amino acids. This CDR3 reads CASRRPTGEVTEAFF. CDR3 nucleotide sequence: TGTGCCAGCAGACGACCGACAGGGGAGGTCACTGAAGCTTTCTTT.